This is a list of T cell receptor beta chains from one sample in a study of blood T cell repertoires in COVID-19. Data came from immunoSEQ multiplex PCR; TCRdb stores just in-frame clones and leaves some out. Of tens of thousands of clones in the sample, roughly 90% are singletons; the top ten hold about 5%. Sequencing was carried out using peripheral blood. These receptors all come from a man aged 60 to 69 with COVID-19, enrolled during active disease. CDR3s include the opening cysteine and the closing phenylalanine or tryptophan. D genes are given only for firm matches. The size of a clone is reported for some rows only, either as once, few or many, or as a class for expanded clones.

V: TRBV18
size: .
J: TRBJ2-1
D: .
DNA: TGTGCCAGCACAGGGGGGGCGAGCTCCTACAATGAGCAGTTCTTC
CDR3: CASTGGASSYNEQFF

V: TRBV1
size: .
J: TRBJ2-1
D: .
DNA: TGCACCAGCAGCCAAGGCTTGGCCCGGGGGTCCCGCAATGAGCAGTTCTTC
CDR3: CTSSQGLARGSRNEQFF

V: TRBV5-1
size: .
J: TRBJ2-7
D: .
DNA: TGCGCCAGCAGCACCGGACAGACCTCCTACGAGCAGTACTTC
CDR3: CASSTGQTSYEQYF

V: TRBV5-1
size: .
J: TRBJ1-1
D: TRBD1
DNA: TGCGCCAGCTCACGGGACAGCGAGTATATGAACACTGAAGCTTTCTTT
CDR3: CASSRDSEYMNTEAFF

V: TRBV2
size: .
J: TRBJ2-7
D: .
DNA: TGTGCCAGCAGTGAACGGGGATGGGACTACGAGCAGTACTTC
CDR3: CASSERGWDYEQYF

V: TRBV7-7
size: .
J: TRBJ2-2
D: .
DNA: TGTGCTAGCAGCTTAGTTGAGGAAAACACCGGGGAGCTGTTTTTT
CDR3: CASSLVEENTGELFF

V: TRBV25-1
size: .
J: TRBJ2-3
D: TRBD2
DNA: TGTGCCAGCAGTGAATATAAGAGGGCTAGCGGGCGCACAGATACGCAGTATTTT
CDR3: CASSEYKRASGRTDTQYF

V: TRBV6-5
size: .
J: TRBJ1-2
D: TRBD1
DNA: TGTGCCAGCAGTTACTCGGGAGGGACAGGGAGAAGCTACACCTTC
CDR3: CASSYSGGTGRSYTF

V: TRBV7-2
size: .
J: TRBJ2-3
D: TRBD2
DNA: TGTGCCAGCAGCTTAGGGACTAGCGGTAGCACAGATACGCAGTATTTT
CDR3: CASSLGTSGSTDTQYF

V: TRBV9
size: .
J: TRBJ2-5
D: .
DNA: TGTGCCAGCAGCCCCCGGACATACCAAGAGACCCAGTACTTC
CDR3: CASSPRTYQETQYF

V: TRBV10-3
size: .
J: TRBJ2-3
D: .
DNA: TGTGCCATCAGTGAGGGGGCGGGAAGGAGCACAGATACGCAGTATTTT
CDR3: CAISEGAGRSTDTQYF

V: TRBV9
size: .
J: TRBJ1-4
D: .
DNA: TGTGCCAGCAGCGTAGCTGGGGGAGGGGGTAATGAAAAACTGTTTTTT
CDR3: CASSVAGGGGNEKLFF

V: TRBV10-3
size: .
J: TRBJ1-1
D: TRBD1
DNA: TGTGCCATCAGTGAGCACGGGACAGGGCCCGCTTTCTTT
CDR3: CAISEHGTGPAFF

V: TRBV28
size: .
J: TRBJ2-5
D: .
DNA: TGTGCCAGCAGTTTCCAGGGAGGAGGTGTGCAGACCCAGTACTTC
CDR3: CASSFQGGGVQTQYF

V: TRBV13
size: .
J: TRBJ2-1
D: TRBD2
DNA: TGTGCCAGCAGCCGCGGGACTAGCTCTTACAATGAGCAGTTCTTC
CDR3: CASSRGTSSYNEQFF

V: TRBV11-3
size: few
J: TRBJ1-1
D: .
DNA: TGTGCCAGCAGCTTAAGGGGGAACACTGAAGCTTTCTTT
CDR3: CASSLRGNTEAFF

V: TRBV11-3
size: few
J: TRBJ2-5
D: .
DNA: TGTGCCACTCCGGCAGGACACCACCAAGAGACCCAGTACTTC
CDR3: CATPAGHHQETQYF

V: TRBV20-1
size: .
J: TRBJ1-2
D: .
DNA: TGCAGTGCTACTGACAGAAACTATGGCTACACCTTC
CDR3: CSATDRNYGYTF

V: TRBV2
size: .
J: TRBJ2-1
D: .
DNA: TGTGCCAGCAGTGGTCCAGGGTACAATGAGCAGTTCTTC
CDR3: CASSGPGYNEQFF

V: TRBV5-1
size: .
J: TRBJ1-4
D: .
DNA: TGCGCCAGCAGCTTTCGCAGAAAACTGTTTTTT
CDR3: CASSFRRKLFF

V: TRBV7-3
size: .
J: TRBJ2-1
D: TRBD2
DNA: TGTGCCAGCAGCGACTCGACTAGCACTAATGAGCAGTTCTTC
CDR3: CASSDSTSTNEQFF

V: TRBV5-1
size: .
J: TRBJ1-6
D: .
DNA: TGCGCCAGCAGCGCAGGACAGTCTAATTCACCCCTCCACTTT
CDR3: CASSAGQSNSPLHF

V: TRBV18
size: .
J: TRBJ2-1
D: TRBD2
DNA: TGTGCCAGCTCACGAACGGTACTAGCGGGAGGTAGCTCCTACAATGAGCAGTTCTTC
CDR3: CASSRTVLAGGSSYNEQFF

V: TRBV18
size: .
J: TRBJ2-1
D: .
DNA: TGTGCCACGGCGGGGACCTCCGGATATGAGCAGTTCTTC
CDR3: CATAGTSGYEQFF